This entry describes one T cell receptor (beta chain). Its cognate antigen is unknown. TCRdb called the reads again in MiXCR, with one record for every CDR3 protein. This table holds roughly 570,000 distinct CDR3 sequences, roughly 42% found once. The junction had 26 bases not matched to a gene; V was cut back by 6 bases and J by 1 base. The germline V gene has CDR1 MDHEN and CDR2 SYDVKM. This CDR3 contains 22 residues. The record originates from a study of T cell repertoires in cytomegalovirus infection. Across the study: Through public TCR beta signatures, both CMV infection and matching HLA type were indicated. Study findings and constraints: The ex vivo response was dominated by HLA-C-restricted CMV-specific TCR beta clonotypes.

The sequencing used cultured PBMCs, collected from culture after CMV antigen stimulation. This sequence was found in a human donor in good health (CMV status not recorded). Some clones in this sample may be carry-over from other donors' samples. The J gene is TRBJ2-3, the V gene TRBV28, with 9 bases fitting TRBD2. CDR3 nucleotide sequence: TGTGCCAGCAGCCCCCAGGCCACGTTTGGCGGGGGGGCGATGGTGGGCACAGATACGCAGTATTTT. Translation gives CASSPQATFGGGAMVGTDTQYF.